Listed here are 14 T cell receptor beta chains from one sample, sequenced in a study of cytomegalovirus exposure and HLA in healthy donors. A multiplex PCR was run with 60 Vbeta primers and 13 Jbeta primers. The table came from immunoSEQ multiplex PCR; TCRdb's copy has only in-frame clones and leaves some out. The sample consists of about 170,000 clones, more than 60% of them appearing once. Material for sequencing was PBMCs. Every receptor here comes from a female donor in good health and CMV-seronegative.

The rearrangement uses TRBV9 and TRBJ2-2; 7 nucleotides agree with TRBD2. V shed 3 bases and J 5 bases; nucleotides not matched to a gene: 7. The CDR3 is 15 residues long. Germline CDR1 and CDR2: SGDLS and YYNGEE. CDR3 in amino acids: CASSAPAGVTGELFF. The CDR3 DNA sequence: TGTGCCAGCAGCGCGCCCGCGGGAGTGACCGGGGAGCTGTTTTTT.

The chain carries TRBV9 and TRBJ1-1; TRBD1 matches 7 bases. V dropped 4 bases and J dropped 7; count of bases not matched to a gene: 7. CDR1 is SGDLS and CDR2 is YYNGEE in the germline V gene. This CDR3 contains 13 residues. CDR3 nucleotides: TGTGCCAGCAGCCCACAGGGGCGGGGTGAAGCTTTCTTT. Translated: CASSPQGRGEAFF.

This clone appeared a few times. The sample contains more than one DNA sequence encoding this CDR3. V is TRBV7-6 and J is TRBJ1-1; 8 bases are shared with TRBD1. This CDR3 spans 13 amino acids. J gave up 4 bases and V 5 bases, and 3 bases lay outside the gene matches. From germline, CDR1 is SGHVS and CDR2 FNYEAQ. The DNA of the CDR3 is TGTGCCAGCAGCCTAGGACAGGGCACTGAAGCTTTCTTT. Its protein is CASSLGQGTEAFF. Drawing the rest from reference TRBV7-6 and TRBJ1-1, the complete variable domain is GAGVSQSPRYKVTKRGQDVALRCDPISGHVSLYWYRQALGQGPEFLTYFNYEAQQDKSGLPNDRFSAERPEGSISTLTIQRTEQRDSAMYRCASSLGQGTEAFFGQGTRLTVV.

This clone appeared once. V and J are TRBV6-4 and TRBJ1-2, with D possibly TRBD1 on 6 matching bases. Germline-derived CDR1 and CDR2 are MRHNA and SNTAGT. V dropped 0 bases and J dropped 8 bases, with 13 bases sitting between them. The CDR3 extends over 14 amino acids. CDR3 bases: TGTGCCAGCAGTGACTCGACAGGCATCGTAGGCTACACCTTC. It yields the protein CASSDSTGIVGYTF.

V is TRBV7-3 and J is TRBJ2-2; D unclear. Trimming took off 2 bases at V and 6 bases at J, with 13 bases between the two ends. CDR3 size: 15 residues. CDR1 and CDR2 (germline): SGHTA, FQGTGA. CDR3 region: CASSLSSINAGELFF. The CDR3 nucleotides read TGTGCCAGCAGCTTATCATCTATTAACGCCGGGGAGCTGTTTTTT.

The chain carries TRBV6-1 and TRBJ2-7, with D perhaps matching TRBD1 (5 bases). Germline-derived CDR1 and CDR2 are MNHNS and SASEGT. Deletions cut 6 bases from V and 3 bases from J, with 12 bases between. The CDR3 is 13 amino acids. The CDR3 DNA reads TGTGCCAGCAGCCCAGACAGTTACTACGAGCAGTACTTC. Translating gives CASSPDSYYEQYF.

J is TRBJ2-7 and V is TRBV5-4; 8 bases agree with TRBD2. V lost 4 bases and J lost 5; bases outside the gene matches: 8. The V gene's germline CDR1 is SGHNT and CDR2 YYREEE (reference sequence). This CDR3 is built from 14 residues. DNA for the CDR3: TGTGCCAGCAGCCTCAGCGGGAGCTTAAACGAGCAGTACTTC. Its protein product is CASSLSGSLNEQYF.

This chain connects TRBV5-6 to TRBJ2-5, with 7 positions matching TRBD2. Losses at the gene ends were 1 base for V and 2 bases for J; bases not matched to a gene: 11. Germline V gene sequence: CDR1 SGHDT, CDR2 YYEEEE. This CDR3 region has 17 residues. CDR3 in amino acids: CASSLLVGLGRQETQYF. Written as DNA, the CDR3 is TGTGCCAGCAGCTTGCTAGTCGGACTAGGGAGACAAGAGACCCAGTACTTC.

A few counts support this clone. V gene TRBV19 combines with J gene TRBJ2-1; 8 positions match TRBD2. The CDR3 loop spans 16 amino acids. V was pared by 3 bases and J by 2 bases, with 6 bases of the junction left unmatched. Germline V CDR1 and CDR2: LNHDA, SQIVND (reference sequence). CDR3 region: CASSMAGGSAYNEQFF. CDR3 in DNA: TGTGCCAGTAGTATGGCGGGGGGATCTGCCTACAATGAGCAGTTCTTC.

The rearrangement uses TRBV18 and TRBJ1-2, with TRBD1 identical over 10 bases. J was trimmed by 3 bases and V by 2 bases; bases with no gene match: 3. Germline assignment: CDR1 KGHSH and CDR2 LQKENI. The CDR3 consists of 15 residues. CDR3: CASSPWDRGDYGYTF. CDR3 coding DNA: TGTGCCAGCTCACCATGGGACAGGGGCGACTATGGCTACACCTTC.

By sample fraction, this clone is medium-sized. CDR3 coding DNA: TGCGCCAGCAGCCAAGGACAGTTTACCTACGAGCAGTACTTC. Its protein is CASSQGQFTYEQYF. J is TRBJ2-7 and V is TRBV4-1; TRBD1 is a possible D gene (5 bases). Germline assignment: CDR1 MGHRA and CDR2 YSYEKL. The V end was cut by 1 base, the J end by 2 bases, with 9 bases between. The CDR3 sequence is 14 residues long.

This rearrangement joins TRBV4-1 to TRBJ1-1; D is uncertain. This CDR3 is built from 15 residues. CDR1 MGHRA and CDR2 YSYEKL come from the germline V gene. V was pared by 4 bases and J by 1 base, with 13 bases between. CDR3 amino acids: CASSLMGLTNTEAFF. CDR3 sequence (DNA): TGCGCCAGCAGCCTAATGGGCCTCACGAACACTGAAGCTTTCTTT.

J is TRBJ2-5 and V is TRBV18, with 7 bases aligning to TRBD2. The V and J ends lost 1 base and 1 base, in that order; junction bases with no gene match: 6. Germline CDR1 and CDR2: KGHSH and LQKENI. CDR3 length equals 16 residues. The CDR3 coding sequence is TGTGCCAGCTCACCACTTGAGCGGGGCCTCCAAGAGACCCAGTACTTC. Its protein product is CASSPLERGLQETQYF.

The J gene is TRBJ2-2, the V gene TRBV7-9, with TRBD2 matching over 10 bases. The CDR3 has 15 amino acids. CDR1 and CDR2 from the germline V gene are SEHNR and FQNEAQ (reference sequence). Germline trimming cut 5 bases from V and 3 bases from J; bases unmatched to any gene: 3. CDR3 sequence (DNA): TGTGCCAGCAGCCTGACTAGCGGGTACACCGGGGAGCTGTTTTTT. This sequence encodes CASSLTSGYTGELFF.